These 29 T cell receptor beta chains were sequenced from one sample in a study of blood T cell repertoires in COVID-19. Only in-frame clones appear in the TCRdb table, and some are missing; sequencing was by immunoSEQ multiplex PCR. The top ten hold around 4% of the sample, which has about 60,000 clones, roughly 80% seen once. The sequencing input was PBMCs or T cells enriched from blood (not recorded which). These receptors were obtained from a woman in her thirties or forties with acute COVID-19.

The rearrangement uses TRBV15 and TRBJ1-1; D uncertain. The V gene's germline CDR1 is LNHNV and CDR2 YYDKDF (reference sequence). V was cut by 3 bases and J by 6 bases, with 23 bases left in between. The CDR3 contains 17 residues. The DNA for the CDR3 is TGTGCCACCAGCAGTACATTTGGAGGAGAGTTTAACTCTGAAGCTTTCTTT. Amino acid sequence: CATSSTFGGEFNSEAFF. The complete variable domain, with remaining parts taken from reference TRBV15 and TRBJ1-1, reads DAMVIQNPRYQVTQFGKPVTLSCSQTLNHNVMYWYQQKSSQAPKLLFHYYDKDFNNEADTPDNFQSRRPNTSFCFLDIRSPGLGDTAMYLCATSSTFGGEFNSEAFFGQGTRLTVV.

The chain recombines TRBV29-1 with TRBJ2-1; TRBD2 matches at 9 bases. Germline CDR1 reads SQVTM; CDR2 reads ANQGSEA. CDR3 length: 13 residues. The V and J ends lost 3 bases and 9 bases, in that order; junction bases with no gene match: 6. The CDR3: CSVEPLREGEQFF. In nucleotides, the CDR3 is TGCAGCGTTGAGCCCCTGCGGGAGGGTGAGCAGTTCTTC.

The chain combines TRBV4-1 with TRBJ1-1, with 7 bases aligning to TRBD1. Germline V gives CDR1 MGHRA, CDR2 YSYEKL. V trimming: 6 bases; J trimming: 4 bases; junction bases outside the gene matches: 11. The CDR3 sequence is 15 residues long. CDR3 nucleotide sequence: TGCGCCAGCAGACACTTGACAGGGTCGGGCACTGAAGCTTTCTTT. Its translation is CASRHLTGSGTEAFF.

This clone appeared a single time. The J gene is TRBJ2-1, the V gene TRBV5-4, with 10 bases matching TRBD1. With V trimmed by 3 bases and J by 1 base, 4 bases remained unmatched. Germline lookup yields CDR1 SGHNT and CDR2 YYREEE (reference sequence). The CDR3 extends over 16 amino acids. DNA for the CDR3: TGTGCCAGCAGCTCCGGACAGGGGGGGTCCTACAATGAGCAGTTCTTC. Translation gives CASSSGQGGSYNEQFF.

This chain uses TRBV4-1 with TRBJ1-5, with D possibly matching TRBD1 (6 bases). Germline-derived CDR1 and CDR2 are MGHRA and YSYEKL. With 2 bases removed from V and 1 base from J, the gap between germline ends came to 9 bases. The CDR3 loop spans 15 amino acids. CDR3 DNA: TGCGCCAGCAGCCAATACCAGGGGAGCAATCAGCCCCAGCATTTT. This translates into CASSQYQGSNQPQHF.

The chain couples TRBV5-1 to TRBJ2-1; TRBD1 agrees at 9 bases. Trimming at V came to 4 bases and at J to 3 bases, leaving 2 bases not matched to a gene. CDR1 and CDR2 (germline): SGHRS, YFSETQ. This CDR3 spans 14 amino acids. The CDR3 nucleotides are TGCGCCAGCAGCCGGACAGGGGTCTACAATGAGCAGTTCTTC. The encoded protein is CASSRTGVYNEQFF.

The chain links TRBV6-5 to TRBJ1-1; D unresolved. CDR1 is MNHEY and CDR2 is SVGAGI in the germline V gene. This CDR3 contains 14 residues. Trimming left V 8 bases short and J 3 bases short, with 16 bases between. The CDR3 loop is CASFPWEADTEAFF. The DNA for the CDR3 is TGTGCCAGCTTCCCATGGGAGGCGGACACTGAAGCTTTCTTT.

This clone was detected only a few times. The chain joins TRBV14 to TRBJ1-4; D is ambiguous. V lost 3 bases and J 3 bases, leaving 11 bases between the germline ends. This CDR3 contains 15 residues. Germline V gives CDR1 SGHDN, CDR2 FVKESK. CDR3 amino acids: CASSHIAGANEKLFF. The CDR3 DNA reads TGTGCCAGCAGCCACATAGCCGGTGCTAATGAAAAACTGTTTTTT.

This clone has more than one count but fewer than ten. The V and J genes are TRBV5-8 and TRBJ2-6, with D hard to call. The CDR3 spans 17 residues. V shed 0 bases and J shed 0 bases, with 10 bases lying between them. Germline CDR1 reads SGHTS; CDR2 reads YDEGEE. The CDR3 bases are TGTGCCAGCAGCTTGGCTGGGCTATTCTCTGGGGCCAACGTCCTGACTTTC. Its translation is CASSLAGLFSGANVLTF. The variable domain in full, with the rest retrieved from reference TRBV5-8 and TRBJ2-6, is EAGVTQSPTHLIKTRGQQATLRCSPISGHTSVYWYQQALGLGLQFLLWYDEGEERNRGNFPPRFSGRQFPNYSSELNVNALELEDSALYLCASSLAGLFSGANVLTFGAGSRLTVL.

This sequence joins TRBV11-3 and TRBJ2-2, with a possible D match to TRBD1 (6 bases). Germline V gene lookup returns CDR1 SGHNT and CDR2 YENEEA. The CDR3 is made up of 14 amino acids. V lost 5 bases and J 7 bases, leaving 14 bases between the germline ends. Here the CDR3 DNA reads TGTGCCAGCAGCCCCCACCAGGGGCTCGGGGAGCTGTTTTTT. Protein product: CASSPHQGLGELFF.

The chain uses TRBV19 and TRBJ2-3; 12 bases are a match to TRBD2. V lost 6 bases to trimming and J lost 2 bases; unmatched junction nucleotides: 9. Germline lookup yields CDR1 LNHDA and CDR2 SQIVND (reference sequence). The CDR3 runs 17 residues. The CDR3 loop is CASSMMLAGGFTDTQYF. The CDR3 DNA reads TGTGCCAGTAGCATGATGCTAGCGGGGGGGTTCACAGATACGCAGTATTTT.

This clone was found a few times. V usage is TRBV7-9 and J usage is TRBJ2-5; 8 positions agree with TRBD1. Trimming cost V 6 bases and J 1 base; bases outside gene matches: 10. The CDR3 length is 16 residues. Per the germline V gene, CDR1 is SEHNR and CDR2 is FQNEAQ (reference sequence). The CDR3 spells CASREGTGWGQETQYF. DNA of the CDR3: TGTGCCAGCAGGGAAGGGACAGGATGGGGCCAAGAGACCCAGTACTTC.

The CDR3 loop reads CASNRDRTATNEKLFF. Here the CDR3 DNA reads TGTGCCAGCAACCGAGACAGGACCGCAACTAATGAAAAACTGTTTTTT. The rearrangement joins TRBV28 to TRBJ1-4, with D perhaps matching TRBD1 (6 bases). Deletions cut 7 bases from V and 0 bases from J, with 15 bases between. Germline V gene data show CDR1 as MDHEN and CDR2 as SYDVKM. The CDR3 runs to 16 residues.

This clone was observed a single time. The chain carries TRBV7-3 and TRBJ2-6, with unresolved D. Germline-derived CDR1 and CDR2 are SGHTA and FQGTGA. The CDR3 contains 14 residues. Trimming cost V 9 bases and J 4 bases, with 13 bases left between them. The CDR3 sequence: CARHPGPGANVLTF. The CDR3 DNA is TGTGCCAGGCACCCTGGGCCAGGGGCCAACGTCCTGACTTTC.

The chain couples TRBV19 to TRBJ1-1, with D hard to call. The germline CDR1 and CDR2 sequences are LNHDA and SQIVND (reference sequence). This CDR3 is 12 amino acids long. The V end lost 6 bases, the J end lost 5 bases, and 10 bases lay between the germline ends. CDR3 in DNA: TGTGCCAGTAGCCAACGCGCGACTGAAGCTTTCTTT. This translates into CASSQRATEAFF. The whole variable domain, remainder taken from reference TRBV19 and TRBJ1-1, is DGGITQSPKYLFRKEGQNVTLSCEQNLNHDAMYWYRQDPGQGLRLIYYSQIVNDFQKGDIAEGYSVSREKKESFPLTVTSAQKNPTAFYLCASSQRATEAFFGQGTRLTVV.

This sequence joins TRBV10-3 and TRBJ1-3; a weak D match, TRBD1 (5 bases). The CDR3 totals 16 residues. V shed 5 bases and J shed 0 bases, with 14 bases lying between them. Germline lookup yields CDR1 ENHRY and CDR2 SYGVKD. CDR3 residues: CAISSRRGSSGNTIYF. CDR3 in DNA: TGTGCCATCAGTTCCCGGAGGGGTTCCTCTGGAAACACCATATATTTT.

The rearrangement uses TRBV28 and TRBJ2-2; D is uncertain. The V and J ends lost 5 bases and 0 bases respectively, with 10 bases between them. The CDR3 length is 15 residues. Germline V gene data show CDR1 as MDHEN and CDR2 as SYDVKM. For the CDR3, the DNA is TGTGCCAGCAGTAGAAGCCTAACGAACACCGGGGAGCTGTTTTTT. It codes for CASSRSLTNTGELFF.

This chain links TRBV6-6 with TRBJ2-3; D call uncertain. CDR1 is MNHNY, CDR2 SVGAGI, per germline (reference sequence). The length of the CDR3 is 15 residues. Trimming stripped 2 bases from V and 4 bases from J, with 13 bases between. CDR3 nucleotides: TGTGCCAGCAGTTACAGGTATCCAGGTGCAGATACGCAGTATTTT. It yields the protein CASSYRYPGADTQYF.

The rearrangement joins TRBV29-1 to TRBJ1-1; TRBD1 agrees at 9 bases. J was trimmed by 4 bases and V by 4 bases; bases with no gene match: 10. The V gene's germline CDR1 is SQVTM and CDR2 ANQGSEA. The CDR3 runs to 15 residues. The CDR3 loop is CSVGGTGTGITEAFF. The CDR3 DNA reads TGCAGCGTTGGGGGAACCGGGACAGGGATCACTGAAGCTTTCTTT.

J is TRBJ2-2 and V is TRBV7-3, with 8 positions matching TRBD2. Germline trimming cut 4 bases from V and 7 bases from J; bases unmatched to any gene: 11. Germline V lookup: CDR1 SGHTA, CDR2 FQGTGA. This CDR3 region has 16 residues. CDR3 residues: CASSSTGTRLGGELFF. CDR3 nucleotide sequence: TGTGCCAGCAGCTCAACCGGGACTAGGCTTGGCGGGGAGCTGTTTTTT.

This chain uses TRBV6-1 with TRBJ2-3, with TRBD2 matching 7 bases. The CDR3 totals 17 residues. Unmatched junction bases numbered 11, after V lost 4 bases and J lost 1 base. Germline V CDR1 and CDR2: MNHNS, SASEGT. The CDR3 nucleotides are TGTGCCAGCAGTGTAAGGCGGGCGGGAGACCGCACAGATACGCAGTATTTT. Its protein is CASSVRRAGDRTDTQYF.

J is TRBJ2-2 and V is TRBV2; 10 positions agree with TRBD1. Looked up from germline, CDR1 is SNHLY and CDR2 is FYNNEI. This CDR3 has 14 amino acids. Trimming cost V 5 bases and J 7 bases; bases outside gene matches: 4. In DNA form, the CDR3 reads TGTGCCAGCAGTAGACAGGGGGCTGGCGGGGAGCTGTTTTTT. Translating it yields CASSRQGAGGELFF. Filled out from reference TRBV2 and TRBJ2-2, the complete variable domain reads EPEVTQTPSHQVTQMGQEVILRCVPISNHLYFYWYRQILGQKVEFLVSFYNNEISEKSEIFDDQFSVERPDGSNFTLKIRSTKLEDSAMYFCASSRQGAGGELFFGEGSRLTVL.

There are a few counts of this clone. This CDR3 is CASGLPTGGNQPQHF. The CDR3 nucleotides read TGTGCTAGTGGTTTGCCGACAGGGGGCAATCAGCCCCAGCATTTT. This chain connects TRBV12-5 to TRBJ1-5; 8 nucleotides match TRBD1. Trimming took 2 bases from V and 2 from J; bases not matched to a gene: 2. CDR1 and CDR2 from the germline V gene are LGHNT and FRNRAP. The CDR3 is made up of 15 amino acids.

The V and J genes are TRBV7-9 and TRBJ2-7; TRBD1 aligns across 10 bases. J gave up 4 bases and V 5 bases, and 2 bases lay outside the gene matches. This CDR3 is 13 amino acids long. The germline V gene encodes CDR1 SEHNR and CDR2 FQNEAQ (reference sequence). CDR3 nucleotide sequence: TGTGCCAGCAGCGGACAGGGGGGGTACGAGCAGTACTTC. Its translation: CASSGQGGYEQYF.

In this sample, this clone turned up once. The rearrangement links TRBV11-2 to TRBJ2-3, with a weak D call TRBD1 (6 bases). The germline V gene has CDR1 SGHAT and CDR2 FQNNGV. This CDR3 spans 16 amino acids. The V end lost 2 bases, the J end lost 1 base, and 13 bases lay between the germline ends. CDR3 coding DNA: TGTGCCAGCAGCTTACAGGGGCGCCAGGGCACAGATACGCAGTATTTT. Translated, it gives CASSLQGRQGTDTQYF. The variable domain in full, completed from reference TRBV11-2 and TRBJ2-3, reads EAGVAQSPRYKIIEKRQSVAFWCNPISGHATLYWYQQILGQGPKLLIQFQNNGVVDDSQLPKDRFSAERLKGVDSTLKIQPAKLEDSAVYLCASSLQGRQGTDTQYFGPGTRLTVL.

This clone was recorded a few times. The CDR3 sequence: CATGTESTDTQYF. Here the CDR3 DNA reads TGTGCCACCGGGACAGAGAGCACAGATACGCAGTATTTT. The chain couples TRBV28 to TRBJ2-3, with 7 bases lining up with TRBD1. The CDR3 spans 13 residues. Germline V gives CDR1 MDHEN, CDR2 SYDVKM. Unmatched junction bases numbered 4, after V lost 10 bases and J lost 0 bases.

This clone is classed as medium-sized. V usage is TRBV2 and J usage is TRBJ2-3, with 8 bases identical to TRBD2. V shed 6 bases, J shed 7 bases, and the junction held 21 bases outside the gene matches. Looked up from germline, CDR1 is SNHLY and CDR2 is FYNNEI. The length of the CDR3 is 18 residues. This chain's CDR3 is CASRAESGGTAGVHTQYF. CDR3 coding DNA: TGTGCCAGCAGGGCGGAAAGCGGGGGCACAGCGGGGGTGCATACGCAGTATTTT.

The V call is TRBV7-6, the J call TRBJ2-1; 8 positions match TRBD2. Unmatched junction bases numbered 10, after V lost 5 bases and J lost 7 bases. The CDR3 extends over 15 amino acids. Germline CDR1 reads SGHVS; CDR2 reads FNYEAQ. As DNA, the CDR3 is TGTGCCAGCAGCCCGCCTGCGGGAGGAGATAATGAGCAGTTCTTC. Translation gives CASSPPAGGDNEQFF. Combining the CDR3 with reference TRBV7-6 and TRBJ2-1 gives the whole variable domain GAGVSQSPRYKVTKRGQDVALRCDPISGHVSLYWYRQALGQGPEFLTYFNYEAQQDKSGLPNDRFSAERPEGSISTLTIQRTEQRDSAMYRCASSPPAGGDNEQFFGPGTRLTVL.

Only one count was recorded for this clone. The chain combines TRBV5-6 with TRBJ1-6, with a tentative D call TRBD1 (6 bases). CDR3 length: 15 amino acids. V dropped 0 bases and J dropped 4 bases, with 8 bases sitting between them. Per the germline V gene, CDR1 is SGHDT and CDR2 is YYEEEE. The CDR3 DNA reads as TGTGCCAGCAGCTTGGACCAGGGGTATAATTCACCCCTCCACTTT. Amino acids: CASSLDQGYNSPLHF.